What follows are 26 T cell receptor beta chains derived from one specimen sequenced in a study of regulatory T cells in long-lasting Graves disease. Time point of the sample: newly diagnosed GD, antithyroid drugs for less than 3 months. The authors made the TCR library using RNA they extracted from PBMCs. The TCR beta library used iRepertoire HTBI primers with Arm-PCR amplification of CDR3. Using its own MiXCR run on the multiplex PCR reads, TCRdb lists one record per CDR3 protein. Seen here are 550,000 to 650,000 distinct CDR3 sequences, roughly 16% observed once, and the top ten hold 12%. These data also formed part of another study, on T cells in Graves' hyperthyroidism and ophthalmopathy.

Sequencing was performed on peripheral blood mononuclear cells (PBMCs), taken at new diagnosis, from a patient treated with antithyroid drugs. Receptors were obtained from a man between 18 and 29 years old with Graves disease.

This clonotype was counted only a few times. The V gene is TRBV6-1, the J gene TRBJ1-5; D is possibly TRBD1 (6 bases). Trimming removed 5 bases from V and 0 bases from J, with 11 bases in between. The CDR3 sequence is 15 residues long. CDR1 and CDR2 (germline): MNHNS, SASEGT. DNA for the CDR3: TGTGCCAGCAGTCTTCGGACAGATAGCAATCAGCCCCAGCATTTT. Amino acids: CASSLRTDSNQPQHF.

In this sample, this clonotype turned up many times. The chain carries TRBV6-1 and TRBJ2-7; 9 nucleotides match TRBD2. The CDR3 is made up of 15 amino acids. Per the germline V gene, CDR1 is MNHNS and CDR2 is SASEGT. The V gene end was trimmed by 6 bases and the J gene end by 2 bases; junction bases not matched to a gene: 8. The CDR3 DNA is TGTGCCAGCAGCGACAGCGGGAGGCCCCCCTACGAGCAGTACTTC. It specifies CASSDSGRPPYEQYF.

This clonotype has ten or more counts. The V gene is TRBV12-3 or TRBV12-4, the J gene TRBJ1-2; maybe TRBD1 (6 bases). The CDR3 is made up of 15 amino acids. V gave up 4 bases and J gave up 3 bases, with 15 bases separating them. The chain's CDR3 is CASSYTGTSDYGYTF. As DNA, the CDR3 is TGTGCCAGCAGTTATACCGGGACATCAGACTATGGCTACACCTTC.

The sample holds many counts of this clonotype. The chain employs TRBV12-3 or TRBV12-4 and TRBJ2-5; D gene unclear. This CDR3 region has 13 residues. The V end was cut by 4 bases, the J end by 1 base, with 7 bases between. The CDR3 nucleotides are TGTGCCAGCAGTTCCCCCGGCCAAGAGACCCAGTACTTC. It is translated as CASSSPGQETQYF.

This clonotype was recorded at least ten times. The J gene is TRBJ2-7, the V gene TRBV6-5; 8 nucleotides match TRBD2. Germline values: CDR1 MNHEY, CDR2 SVGAGI. Trimming cost V 2 bases and J 3 bases; bases outside gene matches: 6. The CDR3 covers 15 residues. The CDR3 loop is CASSYPLAGRYEQYF. The CDR3 DNA is TGTGCCAGCAGTTACCCCCTAGCGGGCCGCTACGAGCAGTACTTC.

This clonotype showed up just a few times. V gene TRBV19 combines with J gene TRBJ2-2; TRBD2 matches at 10 bases. CDR3 length equals 15 residues. V lost 2 bases, J lost 7 bases, and 4 bases stayed unmatched. The germline gives CDR1 LNHDA, CDR2 SQIVND (reference sequence). CDR3 coding DNA: TGTGCCAGTAGTATAAGCGGGAGGGCTGGCGGGGAGCTGTTTTTT. This gives the protein CASSISGRAGGELFF.

This clonotype turned up a few times. The genes are TRBV2 and TRBJ2-7, with TRBD2 as a possible D gene (6 bases). The germline gives CDR1 SNHLY, CDR2 FYNNEI. This CDR3 contains 14 residues. The V end lost 4 bases, the J end lost 1 base, and 11 bases lay between the germline ends. In DNA, the CDR3 is TGTGCCAGCAGTGGGGGGGACTTTTCCTACGAGCAGTACTTC. It translates to CASSGGDFSYEQYF.

This clonotype was detected many times. The genes are TRBV11-1 and TRBJ1-4, with D perhaps TRBD1 (6 bases). CDR1 is SGHAT, CDR2 FQDESV, per germline (reference sequence). V lost 5 bases, J lost 6 bases, and 16 bases lay in between. This CDR3 has 15 residues. CDR3 DNA: TGTGCCAGCAGCCAGGGGATGGAGGCGGATGAAAAACTGTTTTTT. Amino acids: CASSQGMEADEKLFF.

Remarks on this clonotype: A read error may explain this, as a much larger clone is one base away. The V and J genes are TRBV6-1 and TRBJ2-5, with 8 bases lining up with TRBD1. This CDR3 comprises 15 residues. CDR1 MNHNS and CDR2 SASEGT come from the germline V gene. In nucleotides, the CDR3 is TGTGCCAGCAGACTCGGGCAGGGGGCGTGGGAGACCCGGTACTTC. Translating it yields CASRLGQGAWETRYF.

The chain carries TRBV25-1 and TRBJ2-7, with unresolved D. CDR1 is MGHDK and CDR2 is SYGVNS in the germline V gene. The CDR3 has 15 amino acids. Trimming shortened V by 4 bases and J by 0 bases, and 13 bases separated the two germline ends. The CDR3 DNA reads as TGTGCCAGCAGTGCGCATCCTGGGCTCTCCTACGAGCAGTACTTC. Translation: CASSAHPGLSYEQYF.

On this clonotype: This sequence is one base from a far larger clone and is likely a read error. The rearrangement joins TRBV28 to TRBJ2-1; D possibly corresponds to TRBD1 (6 bases). Germline-derived CDR1 and CDR2 are MDHEN and SYDVKM. V shed 3 bases and J shed 10 bases, with 10 bases lying between them. The length of the CDR3 is 12 residues. CDR3 sequence reads: CASSFGQQEQFF. The CDR3 nucleotides read TGTGCCAGCAGTTTCGGACAGCAAGAGCAGTTCTTC.

The V and J genes are TRBV5-6 and TRBJ2-7; tentative D call: TRBD1 (5 bases). CDR3 length: 16 amino acids. From germline, CDR1 is SGHDT and CDR2 YYEEEE. Trimming left V 1 base short and J 0 bases short, with 14 bases between. This chain's CDR3 is CASSLFVTAISYEQYF. The CDR3 region has the DNA TGTGCCAGCAGCTTGTTCGTGACAGCGATCTCCTACGAGCAGTACTTC.

This clonotype was seen repeatedly, ten times or more. The chain carries TRBV6-2 or TRBV6-3 and TRBJ1-1; D possibly corresponds to TRBD1 (6 bases). V lost 8 bases and J 1 base, leaving 14 bases between the germline ends. The CDR3 has 14 amino acids. CDR1 and CDR2 (germline): MNHEY, SVGEGT. The CDR3 bases are TGTGCCAGCCCCGGGGGCGGTGGGAACACTGAAGCTTTCTTT. This gives the protein CASPGGGGNTEAFF.

Written as DNA, the CDR3 is TGTGCCAGCAGTTACTCAGGGGACGGGCGGGAGGGCTACGAGCAGTACTTC. Protein sequence: CASSYSGDGREGYEQYF. The gene calls are TRBV6-5 and TRBJ2-7; 9 bases agree with TRBD2. The CDR3 is 17 amino acids. The germline CDR1 and CDR2 sequences are MNHEY and SVGAGI. V lost 0 bases and J lost 3; bases outside the gene matches: 9.

This clonotype was observed a few times. V is TRBV20-1 and J is TRBJ2-7; tentatively, D is TRBD2 (6 bases). Germline V gene lookup returns CDR1 DFQATT and CDR2 SNEGSKA (reference sequence). Trimming removed 0 bases at V and 5 bases at J, with 17 bases between. The CDR3 runs to 15 residues. The CDR3 loop is CSARDPSGSRDEQYF. DNA for the CDR3: TGCAGTGCTAGAGATCCGTCCGGGAGTCGCGACGAGCAGTACTTC.

The V and J genes are TRBV27 and TRBJ2-1, with D unclear. The CDR3 totals 16 residues. Trimming took off 5 bases at V and 7 bases at J, with 21 bases between the two ends. The V gene's germline CDR1 is MNHEY and CDR2 SMNVEV (reference sequence). Written as DNA, the CDR3 is TGTGCCAGCAGTCACCACGGCCGAGGTGTTCGAAATGAGCAGTTCTTC. It codes for CASSHHGRGVRNEQFF.

This clonotype was counted a few times. The rearrangement uses TRBV7-2 and TRBJ2-7; D ambiguous. From germline, CDR1 is SGHTA and CDR2 FQGNSA. Trimming took 1 base from V and 10 from J, leaving 11 bases between them. The CDR3 has 12 amino acids. The CDR3 reads CASSLVGREQYF. DNA for the CDR3: TGTGCCAGCAGCTTAGTGGGCCGCGAACAGTACTTC.

The V gene is TRBV28, the J gene TRBJ1-4; a weak D match, TRBD1 (6 bases). V shed 5 bases and J shed 10 bases, with 20 bases lying between them. Germline V CDR1 and CDR2: MDHEN, SYDVKM. The CDR3 is 15 residues long. CDR3 coding DNA: TGTGCCAGCAGTGCTTCACAGGGTTATACCGGAAAACTGTTTTTT. This translates into CASSASQGYTGKLFF.

This clonotype was seen only a few times. The genes are TRBV20-1 and TRBJ1-1; D remains unclear. Germline lookup yields CDR1 DFQATT and CDR2 SNEGSKA (reference sequence). Trimming pared 0 bases from V and 3 bases from J, leaving 11 bases between. The CDR3 totals 14 residues. CDR3 residues: CSARESGSDTEAFF. The CDR3, as DNA: TGCAGTGCTAGAGAATCGGGATCGGACACTGAAGCTTTCTTT.

This clonotype was seen only a few times. CDR3 DNA sequence: TGCAGTGCTACGAGAGATGTAGCTGATGACGGGGAGCTGTTTTTT. It encodes CSATRDVADDGELFF. The chain uses TRBV20-1 and TRBJ2-2; D is ambiguous. The germline V gene has CDR1 DFQATT and CDR2 SNEGSKA (reference sequence). The CDR3 is made up of 15 amino acids. Trimming removed 4 bases from V and 7 bases from J, with 19 bases in between.

This clonotype appeared many times. The gene calls are TRBV6-1 and TRBJ2-7; tentatively, D is TRBD2 (6 bases). This CDR3 region has 13 residues. The V end lost 7 bases, the J end lost 3 bases, and 13 bases lay between the germline ends. Germline CDR1 is MNHNS and CDR2 is SASEGT. The CDR3 DNA reads TGTGCCAGCACAGGGACTGGGCACTACGAGCAGTACTTC. This gives the protein CASTGTGHYEQYF.

The chain has TRBV6-4 and TRBJ2-7; 8 positions match TRBD1. This CDR3 comprises 15 residues. V lost 5 bases and J lost 2; bases outside the gene matches: 8. From germline, CDR1 is MRHNA and CDR2 SNTAGT. The CDR3: CASSQDRAVPYEQYF. The CDR3, as DNA: TGTGCCAGCAGTCAGGACAGGGCAGTTCCCTACGAGCAGTACTTC.

The V call is TRBV18, the J call TRBJ2-1; 9 bases agree with TRBD1. This CDR3 comprises 12 residues. Trimming took 2 bases from V and 13 from J; bases not matched to a gene: 3. Germline V gives CDR1 KGHSH, CDR2 LQKENI. CDR3 residues: CASSPRQGEQFF. The CDR3 DNA reads as TGTGCCAGCTCACCAAGACAGGGGGAACAGTTCTTC.

This clonotype was seen at least ten times. The genes are TRBV2 and TRBJ2-1, with a tentative D call TRBD2 (5 bases). V was shortened by 5 bases and J by 7 bases, with 15 bases between the two germline ends. CDR1 is SNHLY and CDR2 is FYNNEI in the germline V gene. The CDR3 covers 14 residues. The CDR3 DNA follows: TGTGCCAGCAGTCGCTTGGGAGTCCTGAATGAGCAGTTCTTC. As protein: CASSRLGVLNEQFF.

This clonotype was picked up many times. V usage is TRBV7-9 and J usage is TRBJ2-5, with D possibly being TRBD1 or TRBD2 (5 bases each). This CDR3 spans 16 amino acids. Germline loops: CDR1 SEHNR, CDR2 FQNEAQ (reference sequence). V lost 2 bases, J lost 5 bases, and 18 bases lay in between. The DNA of the CDR3 is TGTGCCAGCAGCTTACCGGGGACCGCTAGTAGGGAGACCCAGTACTTC. Translated: CASSLPGTASRETQYF.

Of note for this clonotype: This may be a read error, as it is one base from a much larger clone. This chain uses TRBV13 with TRBJ2-5; 7 nucleotides align to TRBD2. The CDR3 has 12 residues. Germline V gene sequence: CDR1 PRHDT, CDR2 FYEKMQ (reference sequence). V shed 11 bases, J shed 2 bases, and the junction held 5 bases outside the gene matches. In DNA form, the CDR3 reads TGTGCCGCAAGCGGGACTCAAGAGACCCAGTACTTC. Protein: CAASGTQETQYF.